The entry below describes one T cell receptor beta chain. The data derive from a study of blood T cell repertoires in COVID-19. On the study more broadly: Nucleic acid was either cDNA or gDNA, and it came from T cells, B-cell-depleted T cells, or PBMCs.

The assay was immunoSEQ multiplex PCR, and TCRdb's table has in-frame clones only and misses some. Altogether about 170,000 clones are present, 79% being singletons, with the ten largest covering over 15%. The V end lost 2 bases, the J end lost 7 bases, and 6 bases lay between the germline ends. This CDR3 contains 11 residues. Per germline, CDR1 SGHDT and CDR2 YYEEEE. The sample comprised PBMCs or T cells enriched from blood (not recorded which). This clonotype originated in a woman in her 70s in a cohort exposed to, infected with or recovered from COVID-19 (not recorded which). The chain links TRBV5-6 to TRBJ1-1, with D maybe TRBD1 (5 bases). The CDR3 region is CASSFDSEAFF. CDR3 nucleotide sequence: TGTGCCAGCAGCTTTGACAGTGAAGCTTTCTTT.